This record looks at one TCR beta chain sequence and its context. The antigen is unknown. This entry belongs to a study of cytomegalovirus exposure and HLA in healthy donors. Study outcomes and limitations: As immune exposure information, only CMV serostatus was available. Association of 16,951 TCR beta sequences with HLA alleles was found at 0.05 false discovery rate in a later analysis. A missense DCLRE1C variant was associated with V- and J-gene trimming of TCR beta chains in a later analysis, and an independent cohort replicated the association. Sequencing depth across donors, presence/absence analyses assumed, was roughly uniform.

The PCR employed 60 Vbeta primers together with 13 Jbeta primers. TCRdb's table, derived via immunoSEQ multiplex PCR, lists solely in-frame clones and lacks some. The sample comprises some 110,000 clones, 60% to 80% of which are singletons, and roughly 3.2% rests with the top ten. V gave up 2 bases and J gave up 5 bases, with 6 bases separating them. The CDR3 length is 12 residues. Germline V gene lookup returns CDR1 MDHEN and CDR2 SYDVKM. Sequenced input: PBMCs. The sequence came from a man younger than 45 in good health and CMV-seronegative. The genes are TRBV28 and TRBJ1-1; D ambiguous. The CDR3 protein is CASSLQETEAFF. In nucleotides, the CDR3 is TGTGCCAGCAGTTTACAGGAAACTGAAGCTTTCTTT.